A selection of T cell receptor beta chains follows, all from one sample in a study of blood T cell repertoires in COVID-19. The assay was immunoSEQ multiplex PCR, and TCRdb's table has in-frame clones only and misses some. The sample comprises some 450,000 clones, 70% to 90% of which are singletons, and approximately 12% rests with the top ten. The sequencing input was peripheral blood. Every receptor here comes from a woman aged 50 to 60 with COVID-19, enrolled during active disease. Each CDR3 is given with its conserved first and last residue. The D gene is left open where the match is weak. Expanded clones are given a class, and other clones once, few, many or no size at all.

J: TRBJ1-5; V: TRBV3-1/TRBV3-2; size: .; D: TRBD1; DNA: TGTGCCAGCAGCCCTTCCCACTCGACAGGGGGCTTACCCCAGCATTTT; CDR3: CASSPSHSTGGLPQHF
J: TRBJ1-3; V: TRBV6-1; size: .; D: .; DNA: TGTGCCAGCAGTGATGGGGCAGGGGAACCTGGAAACACCATATATTTT; CDR3: CASSDGAGEPGNTIYF
J: TRBJ2-1; V: TRBV5-6; size: .; D: .; DNA: TGTGCCAGCAGCCACGGACACTTGAGTGAGCAGTTCTTC; CDR3: CASSHGHLSEQFF
J: TRBJ1-5; V: TRBV19; size: .; D: .; DNA: TGTGCCAGTAGTTGGGGCTTGGGGCAGCCCCAGCATTTT; CDR3: CASSWGLGQPQHF
J: TRBJ1-2; V: TRBV19; size: .; D: .; DNA: TGTGCCAGTAGTATAGATCTTGCGGGGGCGGTCCCAAGGAACTATGGCTACACCTTC; CDR3: CASSIDLAGAVPRNYGYTF
J: TRBJ2-1; V: TRBV7-3; size: .; D: TRBD2; DNA: TGTGCCAGCGGTTTAGCGGGGAATGAGCAGTTCTTC; CDR3: CASGLAGNEQFF
J: TRBJ2-7; V: TRBV12-3/TRBV12-4; size: .; D: TRBD1; DNA: TGTGCCAGCGGAACGACAGGGGACGAGCAGTACTTC; CDR3: CASGTTGDEQYF
J: TRBJ2-7; V: TRBV30; size: .; D: TRBD2; DNA: TGTGCCTGGAGACTAGCGGGGGGTCCCAACCGGTTC; CDR3: CAWRLAGGPNRF
J: TRBJ2-2; V: TRBV7-3; size: .; D: .; DNA: TGTGCCAGCAGCTTTAACGGGAACACCGGGGAGCTGTTTTTT; CDR3: CASSFNGNTGELFF
J: TRBJ1-2; V: TRBV6-4; size: .; D: .; DNA: TGTGCCAGCAGTGACTCGTGGCCCACTAACTATGGCTACACCTTC; CDR3: CASSDSWPTNYGYTF
J: TRBJ2-5; V: TRBV29-1; size: .; D: TRBD1; DNA: TGCAGCGGGACGGACAGGGAAGAGACCCAGTACTTC; CDR3: CSGTDREETQYF
J: TRBJ1-1; V: TRBV6-5; size: .; D: TRBD1; DNA: TGTGCCAGCAGTCCTGGACAGGGGGGCAGGGGGGCTTTCTTT; CDR3: CASSPGQGGRGAFF
J: TRBJ1-1; V: TRBV6-5; size: .; D: TRBD1; DNA: TGTGCCAGCAGTAGCCACAGGGGGATCGCTGAAGCTTTCTTT; CDR3: CASSSHRGIAEAFF
J: TRBJ2-4; V: TRBV19; size: .; D: TRBD1; DNA: TGTGCCAGTAGTGCCCGGGACAGGGGCCCCGGAGGAAACATTCAGTACTTC; CDR3: CASSARDRGPGGNIQYF
J: TRBJ1-1; V: TRBV11-2; size: .; D: .; DNA: TGTGCCAGCAGCTACCAGGGAACTGCCACTGAAGCTTTCTTT; CDR3: CASSYQGTATEAFF
J: TRBJ1-2; V: TRBV5-1; size: .; D: .; DNA: TGCGCCAGCAGCTCAGACACCAACTATGGCTACACCTTC; CDR3: CASSSDTNYGYTF
J: TRBJ1-2; V: TRBV5-4; size: few; D: .; DNA: TGTGCCAGCAGCCCCGGGGGGGATCCTTTCTATGGCTACACCTTC; CDR3: CASSPGGDPFYGYTF
J: TRBJ2-3; V: TRBV29-1; size: few; D: TRBD2; DNA: TGCAGCCTAGATAGCGGGGAGACAGATACGCAGTATTTT; CDR3: CSLDSGETDTQYF
J: TRBJ2-2; V: TRBV12-3/TRBV12-4; size: .; D: .; DNA: TGTGCCAGCAGTTTAAGGCTAGCGGGGGAGCTGTTTTTT; CDR3: CASSLRLAGELFF
J: TRBJ2-7; V: TRBV9; size: once; D: TRBD2; DNA: TGTGCCAGCAGCGTAGGCCCTAGCGGGGTCTACGAGCAGTACTTC; CDR3: CASSVGPSGVYEQYF
J: TRBJ2-7; V: TRBV24-1; size: .; D: .; DNA: TGTGCCACCATTTATCTGGACAGTTCCTACGAGCAGTACTTC; CDR3: CATIYLDSSYEQYF
J: TRBJ1-2; V: TRBV7-9; size: few; D: .; DNA: TGTGCCAGCAGCTCGCTGACTCTCTATGGCTACACCTTC; CDR3: CASSSLTLYGYTF
J: TRBJ2-5; V: TRBV28; size: .; D: .; DNA: TGTGCCAGCGTTCTAGGAGGCCAAGAGACCCAGTACTTC; CDR3: CASVLGGQETQYF
J: TRBJ1-6; V: TRBV30; size: .; D: .; DNA: TGTGCCTGGATCCAGGACAGAGCTTATAATTCACCCCTCCACTTT; CDR3: CAWIQDRAYNSPLHF
J: TRBJ2-3; V: TRBV7-3; size: .; D: .; DNA: TGTGCCAGCAGCTTAAATGGGGCGGATACGCAGTATTTT; CDR3: CASSLNGADTQYF
J: TRBJ1-3; V: TRBV19; size: .; D: .; DNA: TGTGCCAGTAGTGTGGTTACAGCCTCTGGAAACACCATATATTTT; CDR3: CASSVVTASGNTIYF
J: TRBJ2-3; V: TRBV28; size: .; D: .; DNA: TGTGCCAGCAGTCCCGCGGGTAGCACAGATACGCAGTATTTT; CDR3: CASSPAGSTDTQYF
J: TRBJ2-7; V: TRBV6-1; size: .; D: TRBD2; DNA: TGTGCCAGCAGTGAGGACCGGGACTACCGTCTCGAGCAGTACTTC; CDR3: CASSEDRDYRLEQYF
J: TRBJ1-5; V: TRBV6-5; size: .; D: TRBD1; DNA: TGTGCCAGCAGGCGGACAGGGGAGAATCAGCCCCAGCATTTT; CDR3: CASRRTGENQPQHF
J: TRBJ2-1; V: TRBV5-1; size: .; D: .; DNA: TGCGCTACCTCGAGGGCGGGGGCGAGCTCCTACAATGAGCAGTTCTTC; CDR3: CATSRAGASSYNEQFF
J: TRBJ2-3; V: TRBV5-1; size: .; D: .; DNA: TGCGCCAGCAGCTTAACACAGGGTAGCACAGATACGCAGTATTTT; CDR3: CASSLTQGSTDTQYF
J: TRBJ1-2; V: TRBV4-1; size: few; D: TRBD1; DNA: TGCGCCAGCAGCCTCCTTCCGGGACAGGGAGGCTACACCTTC; CDR3: CASSLLPGQGGYTF
J: TRBJ2-1; V: TRBV6-5; size: .; D: .; DNA: TGTGCCAGCAACGAGGGGGGGCAACCCTACAATGAGCAGTTCTTC; CDR3: CASNEGGQPYNEQFF
J: TRBJ1-2; V: TRBV19; size: .; D: .; DNA: TGTGCCAGTAGTGCAGGGTCTGGATATGGCTACACCTTC; CDR3: CASSAGSGYGYTF
J: TRBJ1-1; V: TRBV28; size: .; D: .; DNA: TGTGCCAGCAGTTTCACGGGGAACACTGAAGCTTTCTTT; CDR3: CASSFTGNTEAFF
J: TRBJ1-2; V: TRBV5-1; size: once; D: .; DNA: TGCGCCAGCAGCGCGAACAGGGATGGCTACACCTTC; CDR3: CASSANRDGYTF
J: TRBJ2-3; V: TRBV24-1; size: .; D: TRBD2; DNA: TGTGCCACCAGTGAGTCGACTAGCGGGGGGACAGATACGCAGTATTTT; CDR3: CATSESTSGGTDTQYF
J: TRBJ1-3; V: TRBV6-1; size: .; D: .; DNA: TGTGCCAGCAGTGACAGCTCTGGAAACACCATATATTTT; CDR3: CASSDSSGNTIYF
J: TRBJ2-1; V: TRBV14; size: .; D: .; DNA: TGTGCCAGCAGCCAAGATGCCGGGTTTGGGTTCTTC; CDR3: CASSQDAGFGFF
J: TRBJ1-3; V: TRBV10-1; size: .; D: .; DNA: TGCGCCAGCACGCTGGTCCCCAGGGCCATCGGGAACACCATATATTTT; CDR3: CASTLVPRAIGNTIYF
J: TRBJ2-7; V: TRBV7-6; size: .; D: TRBD1; DNA: TGTGCCAGCAGCTTGGCGGGACAGGGAGGGATGCAGTACTTC; CDR3: CASSLAGQGGMQYF
J: TRBJ2-4; V: TRBV5-6; size: .; D: .; DNA: TGTGCCAGCAGCTTGGGGGGCCAGTCCGGCACTCAGTACTTC; CDR3: CASSLGGQSGTQYF
J: TRBJ1-1; V: TRBV28; size: .; D: .; DNA: TGTGCCAGCAGTCGCTGGTTACAGTTTAACACTGAAGCTTTCTTT; CDR3: CASSRWLQFNTEAFF
J: TRBJ1-2; V: TRBV7-2; size: once; D: .; DNA: TGTGCCAGCAGCTTTCAGGGGATGCGGGGCTACACCTTC; CDR3: CASSFQGMRGYTF